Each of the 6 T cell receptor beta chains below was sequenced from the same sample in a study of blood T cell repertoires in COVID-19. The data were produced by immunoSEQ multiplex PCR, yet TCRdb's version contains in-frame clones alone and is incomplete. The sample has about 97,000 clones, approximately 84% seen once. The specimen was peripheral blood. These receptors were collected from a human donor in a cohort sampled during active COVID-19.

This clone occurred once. The CDR3 region is CASSQGGLAGTNEQFF. The CDR3, as DNA: TGTGCCAGCAGCCAAGGGGGACTAGCGGGAACCAATGAGCAGTTCTTC. The rearrangement uses TRBV4-2 and TRBJ2-1, with 13 bases that match TRBD2. Germline CDR1 is LGHNA and CDR2 is YNFKEQ. The CDR3 consists of 16 residues. V shed 1 base and J 6 bases; nucleotides not matched to a gene: 3.

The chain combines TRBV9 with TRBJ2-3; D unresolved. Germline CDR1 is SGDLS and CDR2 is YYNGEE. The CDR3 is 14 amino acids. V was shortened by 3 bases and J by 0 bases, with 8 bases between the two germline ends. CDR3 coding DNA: TGTGCCAGCAGCGCCCTTACTAGCACAGATACGCAGTATTTT. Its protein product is CASSALTSTDTQYF.

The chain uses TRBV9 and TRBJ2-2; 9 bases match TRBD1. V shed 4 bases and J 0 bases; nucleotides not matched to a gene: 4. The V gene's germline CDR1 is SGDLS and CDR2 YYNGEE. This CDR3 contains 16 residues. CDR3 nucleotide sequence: TGTGCCAGCAGCAAAACAGGGGGCACGAACACCGGGGAGCTGTTTTTT. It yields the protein CASSKTGGTNTGELFF.

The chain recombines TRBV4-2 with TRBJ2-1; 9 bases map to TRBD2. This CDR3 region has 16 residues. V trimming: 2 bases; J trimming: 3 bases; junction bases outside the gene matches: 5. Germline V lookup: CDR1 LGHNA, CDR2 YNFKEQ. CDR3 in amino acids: CASSQISGGFYNEQFF. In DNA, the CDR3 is TGTGCCAGCAGCCAAATTAGCGGGGGTTTCTACAATGAGCAGTTCTTC.

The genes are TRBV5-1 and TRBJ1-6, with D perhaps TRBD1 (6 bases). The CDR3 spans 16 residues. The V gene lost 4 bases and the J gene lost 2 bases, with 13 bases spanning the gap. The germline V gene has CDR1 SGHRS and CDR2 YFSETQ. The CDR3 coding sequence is TGCGCCAGCAGCGCGGACGCAGGGGCCTATAATTCACCCCTCCACTTT. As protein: CASSADAGAYNSPLHF.

CDR3: CASSALGGTAYEQYF. The DNA for the CDR3 is TGTGCCAGCAGCGCCTTGGGGGGGACGGCCTACGAGCAGTACTTC. V gene TRBV7-2 combines with J gene TRBJ2-7, with TRBD2 matching over 7 bases. Trimming at V came to 5 bases and at J to 2 bases, leaving 9 bases not matched to a gene. The CDR3 is 15 amino acids. Per the germline V gene, CDR1 is SGHTA and CDR2 is FQGNSA.